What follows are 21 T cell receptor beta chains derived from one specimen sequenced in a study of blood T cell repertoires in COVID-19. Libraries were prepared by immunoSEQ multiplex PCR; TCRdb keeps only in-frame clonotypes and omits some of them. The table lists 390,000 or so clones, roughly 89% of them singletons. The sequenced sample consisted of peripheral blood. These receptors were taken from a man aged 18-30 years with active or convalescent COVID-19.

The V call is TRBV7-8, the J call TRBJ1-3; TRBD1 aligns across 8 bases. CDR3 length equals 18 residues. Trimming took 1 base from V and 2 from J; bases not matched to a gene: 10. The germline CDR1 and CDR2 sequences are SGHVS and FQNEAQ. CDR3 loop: CASSLVGGTGGPGNTIYF. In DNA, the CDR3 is TGTGCCAGCAGCTTAGTCGGGGGGACAGGAGGTCCTGGAAACACCATATATTTT.

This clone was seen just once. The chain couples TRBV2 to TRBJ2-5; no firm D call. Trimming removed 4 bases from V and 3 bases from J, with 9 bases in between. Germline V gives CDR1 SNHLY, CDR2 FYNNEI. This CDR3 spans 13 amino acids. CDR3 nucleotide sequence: TGTGCCAGCAGTGTCAAGCGAGAAGAGACCCAGTACTTC. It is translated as CASSVKREETQYF.

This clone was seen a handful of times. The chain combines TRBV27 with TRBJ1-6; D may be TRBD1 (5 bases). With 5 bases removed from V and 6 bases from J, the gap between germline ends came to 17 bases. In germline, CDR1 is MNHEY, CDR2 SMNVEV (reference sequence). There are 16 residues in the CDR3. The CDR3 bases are TGTGCCAGCAGTCCTACATTTGGGGGACTTAATTCACCCCTCCACTTT. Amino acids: CASSPTFGGLNSPLHF.

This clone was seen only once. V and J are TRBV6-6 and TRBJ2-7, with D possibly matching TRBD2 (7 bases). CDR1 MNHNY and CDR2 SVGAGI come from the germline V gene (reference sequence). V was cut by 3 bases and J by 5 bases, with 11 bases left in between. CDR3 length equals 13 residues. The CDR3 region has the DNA TGTGCCAGCAGTTATAGGGGGGGGAACGAGCAGTACTTC. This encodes CASSYRGGNEQYF.

The CDR3 DNA reads TGTGCCAGCAGCCCACTGAGGACAGGTGCGAACACTGAAGCTTTCTTT. Its protein product is CASSPLRTGANTEAFF. The chain is built from TRBV7-6 and TRBJ1-1, with TRBD1 matching 7 bases. With V trimmed by 5 bases and J by 1 base, 10 bases remained unmatched. This CDR3 has 16 amino acids. CDR1 is SGHVS, CDR2 FNYEAQ, per germline.

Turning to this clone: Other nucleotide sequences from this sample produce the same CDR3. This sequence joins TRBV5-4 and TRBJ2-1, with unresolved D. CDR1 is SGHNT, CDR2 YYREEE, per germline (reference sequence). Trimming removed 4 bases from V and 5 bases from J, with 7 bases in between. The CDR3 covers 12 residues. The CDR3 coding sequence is TGTGCCAGCAGCCCCAGTCACAATGAGCAGTTCTTC. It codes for CASSPSHNEQFF. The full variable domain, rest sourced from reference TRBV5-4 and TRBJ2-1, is ETGVTQSPTHLIKTRGQQVTLRCSSQSGHNTVSWYQQALGQGPQFIFQYYREEENGRGNFPPRFSGLQFPNYSSELNVNALELDDSALYLCASSPSHNEQFFGPGTRLTVL.

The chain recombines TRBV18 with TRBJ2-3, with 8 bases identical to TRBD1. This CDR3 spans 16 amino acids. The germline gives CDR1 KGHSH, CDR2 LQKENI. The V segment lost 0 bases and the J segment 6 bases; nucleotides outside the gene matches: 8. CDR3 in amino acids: CASSPPTGGVKDTQYF. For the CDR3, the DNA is TGTGCCAGCTCACCACCAACAGGGGGTGTTAAGGATACGCAGTATTTT.

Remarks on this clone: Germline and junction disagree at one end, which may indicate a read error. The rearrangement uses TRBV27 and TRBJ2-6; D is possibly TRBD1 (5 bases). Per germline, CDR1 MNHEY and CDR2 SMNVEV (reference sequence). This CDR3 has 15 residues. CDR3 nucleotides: TGTGCCAGCAGCCTCACCGCGTCTGGGGCCAACGTGCTGACTTTC. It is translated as CASSLTASGANVLTF.

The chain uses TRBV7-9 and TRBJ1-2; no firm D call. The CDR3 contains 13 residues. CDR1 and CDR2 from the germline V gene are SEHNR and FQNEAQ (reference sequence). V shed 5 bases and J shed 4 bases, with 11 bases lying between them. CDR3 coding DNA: TGTGCCAGCAGCCCCACAGATCCCTATGGCTACACCTTC. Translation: CASSPTDPYGYTF.

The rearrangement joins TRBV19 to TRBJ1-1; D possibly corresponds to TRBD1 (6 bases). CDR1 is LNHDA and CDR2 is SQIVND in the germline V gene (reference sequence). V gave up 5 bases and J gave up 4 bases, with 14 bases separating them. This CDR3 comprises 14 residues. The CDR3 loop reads CASSGFGRGTEAFF. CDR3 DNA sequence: TGTGCCAGTAGTGGGTTCGGCAGGGGCACTGAAGCTTTCTTT.

DNA for the CDR3: TGTGCCAGCAGTTACATCCCTAGCGGGATCACAGATACGCAGTATTTT. Its translation is CASSYIPSGITDTQYF. This chain connects TRBV6-5 to TRBJ2-3, with 9 bases lining up with TRBD2. Germline CDR1 reads MNHEY; CDR2 reads SVGAGI. V gave up 2 bases and J gave up 2 bases; unmatched junction bases: 5. CDR3 size: 16 residues.

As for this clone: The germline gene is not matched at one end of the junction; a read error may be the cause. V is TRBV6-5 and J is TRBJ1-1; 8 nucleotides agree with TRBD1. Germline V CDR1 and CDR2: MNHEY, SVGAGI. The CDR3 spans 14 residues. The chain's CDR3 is CASRSPGQVGLFVF. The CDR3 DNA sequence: TGTGCCAGCAGGAGCCCGGGACAGGTCGGCTTGTTTGTCTTT.

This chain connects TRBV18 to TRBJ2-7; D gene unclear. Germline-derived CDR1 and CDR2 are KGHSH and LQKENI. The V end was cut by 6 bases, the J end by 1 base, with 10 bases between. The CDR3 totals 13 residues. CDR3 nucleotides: TGTGCCAGCTCTCCCACAGCTTCCTACGAGCAGTACTTC. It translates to CASSPTASYEQYF.

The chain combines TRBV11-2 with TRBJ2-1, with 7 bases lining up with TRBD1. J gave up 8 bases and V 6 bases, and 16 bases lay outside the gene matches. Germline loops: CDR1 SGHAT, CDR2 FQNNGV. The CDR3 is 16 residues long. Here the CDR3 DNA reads TGTGCCAGCAGATCCCCCCAAGACAGGGTTAAGCATGAGCAGTTCTTC. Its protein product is CASRSPQDRVKHEQFF.

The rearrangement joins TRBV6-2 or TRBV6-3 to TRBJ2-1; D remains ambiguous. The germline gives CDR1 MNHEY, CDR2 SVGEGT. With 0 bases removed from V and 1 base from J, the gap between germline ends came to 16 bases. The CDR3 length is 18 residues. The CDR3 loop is CASSYSPKSGSSYNEQFF. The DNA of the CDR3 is TGTGCCAGCAGTTACTCGCCGAAGTCCGGTAGTTCCTACAATGAGCAGTTCTTC.

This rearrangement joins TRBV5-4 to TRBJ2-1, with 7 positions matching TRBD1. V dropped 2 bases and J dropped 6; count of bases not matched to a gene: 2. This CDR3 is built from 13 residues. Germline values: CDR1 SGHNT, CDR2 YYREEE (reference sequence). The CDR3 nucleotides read TGTGCCAGCAGCTTACAGGGGACCAATGAGCAGTTCTTC. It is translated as CASSLQGTNEQFF. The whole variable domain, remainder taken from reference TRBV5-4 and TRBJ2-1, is ETGVTQSPTHLIKTRGQQVTLRCSSQSGHNTVSWYQQALGQGPQFIFQYYREEENGRGNFPPRFSGLQFPNYSSELNVNALELDDSALYLCASSLQGTNEQFFGPGTRLTVL.

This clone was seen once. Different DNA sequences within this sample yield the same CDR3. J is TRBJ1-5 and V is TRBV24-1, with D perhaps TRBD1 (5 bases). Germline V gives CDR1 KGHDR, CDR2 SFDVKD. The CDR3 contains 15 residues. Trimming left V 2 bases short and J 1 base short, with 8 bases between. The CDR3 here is CATSDSQGSNQPQHF. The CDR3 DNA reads TGTGCCACCAGTGATTCTCAGGGAAGCAATCAGCCCCAGCATTTT.

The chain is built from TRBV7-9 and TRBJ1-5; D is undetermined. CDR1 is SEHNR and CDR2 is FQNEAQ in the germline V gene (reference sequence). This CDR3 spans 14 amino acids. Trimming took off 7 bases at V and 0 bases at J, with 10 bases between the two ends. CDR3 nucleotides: TGTGCCAGCATCGCAGGTTATAGCAATCAGCCCCAGCATTTT. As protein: CASIAGYSNQPQHF.

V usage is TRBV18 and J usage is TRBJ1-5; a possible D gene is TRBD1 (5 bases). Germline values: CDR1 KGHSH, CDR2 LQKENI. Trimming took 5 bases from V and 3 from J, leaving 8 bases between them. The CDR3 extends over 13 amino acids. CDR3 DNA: TGTGCCAGCTCAGACAGTCCCAATCAGCCCCAGCATTTT. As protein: CASSDSPNQPQHF.

The CDR3 sequence is CASSPGQGGVEAFF. In nucleotides, the CDR3 is TGTGCCAGCAGCCCGGGACAGGGGGGGGTCGAAGCTTTCTTT. This chain uses TRBV5-4 with TRBJ1-1; 11 bases line up with TRBD1. Losses at the gene ends were 4 bases for V and 8 bases for J; bases not matched to a gene: 7. The CDR3 covers 14 residues. Germline V gives CDR1 SGHNT, CDR2 YYREEE (reference sequence).

CDR3 nucleotide sequence: TGTGCCAGCAGTCCTTGGACAGGGGATACCGGGGAGCTGTTTTTT. Amino acids: CASSPWTGDTGELFF. V is TRBV6-5 and J is TRBJ2-2; 9 bases fit TRBD1. Unmatched junction bases numbered 6, after V lost 5 bases and J lost 5 bases. The CDR3 is 15 amino acids. CDR1 MNHEY and CDR2 SVGAGI come from the germline V gene.